This TCR beta chain derives from a study of blood T cells in healthy people across ages. Sample-barcoded 5' priming and a J-beta primer mix drove a second PCR of about 7 to 11 cycles. One entry per CDR3 protein, called by TCRdb with MiXCR from the 5' RACE reads. The data contain fewer than 800,000 distinct CDR3 sequences, about 52% of them singletons. The junction had 9 bases not matched to a gene; V was cut back by 1 base and J by 10 bases. The CDR3 length is 15 residues. CDR1 is DFQATT and CDR2 is SNEGSKA in the germline V gene (reference sequence). A word on this clonotype: A read error may explain this, as a much larger clone is one base away.

V and J are TRBV20-1 and TRBJ2-1, with 11 bases lining up with TRBD1. The TCR comes from a woman aged 60-70 years in good health. The sequencing input was blood. The CDR3 here is CSARAGTGGGREQFF. Here the CDR3 DNA reads TGCAGTGCTAGAGCCGGGACAGGGGGAGGACGGGAGCAGTTCTTC.